The clone carrying this TCR beta chain came up a few times. What it recognizes is unknown. This entry is derived from a study of CD8 T cells in ankylosing spondylitis. With molecular barcodes, quantitative 5'-RACE was used to make the TCR beta libraries. TCRdb passed the 5' RACE reads through MiXCR, listing each CDR3 protein once. Of approximately 290,000 distinct CDR3 sequences listed, around 20% are singletons. Study-wide results and caveats: Fewer than 10 highly homologous variants made up a TCR beta motif that seemed to typify ankylosing spondylitis blood. Reactive arthritis synovial fluid and blood previously showed some of these motif variants.

The sample was blood, either unsorted or a sorted T cell fraction (not recorded which). This receptor was taken from a female donor with ankylosing spondylitis or in good health (not recorded which).

The CDR3 sequence: CASSADGTDTQYF. CDR3 nucleotides: TGTGCCAGCAGTGCTGACGGCACAGATACGCAGTATTTT. This chain joins TRBV2 and TRBJ2-3; no reliable D call. Germline V gene lookup returns CDR1 SNHLY and CDR2 FYNNEI. V was pared by 4 bases and J by 1 base, with 6 bases between. The CDR3 loop spans 13 amino acids.